A selection of T cell receptor beta chains follows, all from one sample in a study of T-cell memory formation after mild COVID-19. TCRdb called the 5' RACE reads again in MiXCR, with one record for every CDR3 protein. The sample shows a few hundred thousand distinct CDR3 sequences, about 17% of them seen only once. The sequenced sample consisted of PBMCs or a T cell subset sorted from them (not recorded which). These TCRs come from a man younger than 35 who had mild COVID-19 (a few samples of this study predate the infection). Cell type and time point are not known. The CDR3 runs from the conserved cysteine through the conserved F or W. D genes are given only for firm matches. Clone size is shown for a subset of rows, as once, few, many or a class of expanded clone.

v_gene	j_gene	d_gene	abundance	CDR3nt	CDR3aa
TRBV14	TRBJ2-6	.	.	TGTGCCAGCAGCCAAGATATCAGAATGTCTGGGGCCAACGTCCTGACTTTC	CASSQDIRMSGANVLTF
TRBV20-1	TRBJ1-5	.	few	TGCAGTGCTAGACCGCAGGTCAATCAGCCCCAGCATTTT	CSARPQVNQPQHF
TRBV18	TRBJ1-1	TRBD1	.	TGTGCCAGCTCACCAGAGTACAGGGGACACACTGAAGCTTTCTTT	CASSPEYRGHTEAFF
TRBV5-1	TRBJ1-2	TRBD1	.	TGCGCCAGCAGCTTAGGACAGGGATCTAACTATGGCTACACCTTC	CASSLGQGSNYGYTF
TRBV7-6	TRBJ2-1	TRBD2	.	TGTGCCAGCAGCTTACCCCCCCCCAGCGGGGGACCCAATGAGCAGTTCTTC	CASSLPPPSGGPNEQFF
TRBV12-3/TRBV12-4	TRBJ2-5	.	many	TGTGCCAGCAGACCCCAGCCGGTGGAGACCCAGTACTTC	CASRPQPVETQYF
TRBV27	TRBJ2-5	.	.	TGTGCCAGCAGTTTGTCGCCGACGCGGGAGACCCAGTACTTC	CASSLSPTRETQYF
TRBV7-9	TRBJ2-5	TRBD1	.	TGTGCCAGCAGCTTAGGGGACAGGGGACTACAAGAGACCCAGTACTTC	CASSLGDRGLQETQYF
TRBV7-2	TRBJ1-4	.	few	TGTGCCAGCAGCTTTAGTACAACTAATGAAAAACTGTTTTTT	CASSFSTTNEKLFF
TRBV6-5	TRBJ2-3	.	few	TGTGCCAGCGGGGGCTCTAGCACAGATACGCAGTATTTT	CASGGSSTDTQYF
TRBV4-1	TRBJ2-3	.	.	TGCGCCAGCAGGCCAGCCGGGAGCACAGATACGCAGTATTTT	CASRPAGSTDTQYF
TRBV7-2	TRBJ2-3	TRBD2	few	TGTGCCAGCAGCTTCCTAGCGGACAGCACAGATACGCAGTATTTT	CASSFLADSTDTQYF
TRBV7-3	TRBJ2-3	.	.	TGTGCCAGCAGCTTAGGGGTATCTAGCACAGATACGCAGTATTTT	CASSLGVSSTDTQYF
TRBV4-3	TRBJ1-4	.	few	TGCGCCAGCAGCCAAGAGGTCCGGAGTTGGGAAAAACTGTTTTTT	CASSQEVRSWEKLFF
TRBV4-3	TRBJ2-2	.	.	TGCGCCAGCAGCCAAGACACAGGGAATGTAAGAACCGGGGAGCTGTTTTTT	CASSQDTGNVRTGELFF
TRBV12-3/TRBV12-4	TRBJ1-2	TRBD1	.	TGTGCCAGCAGTTCCGCCCGGGACAGGGAGAACTATGGCTACACCTTC	CASSSARDRENYGYTF
TRBV7-7	TRBJ2-1	.	.	TGTGCTAGCAGCTTAGCCCCCCGGGGCGGCGAGCAGTTCTTC	CASSLAPRGGEQFF
TRBV7-2	TRBJ1-1	.	few	TGTGCCAGCAGCGTCCACAGGGTAGAAGAAACTGAAGCTTTCTTT	CASSVHRVEETEAFF
TRBV9	TRBJ2-2	.	.	TGTGCCAGCAGCGTATTGGGTCGTGATTCCGGGGAGCTGTTTTTT	CASSVLGRDSGELFF
TRBV5-1	TRBJ2-4	.	few	TGCGCCAGCAGCCGGTCGGCTGGAAACATTCAGTACTTC	CASSRSAGNIQYF
TRBV9	TRBJ1-5	.	few	TGTGCCAGCAGCGTAGAGTCAGGGTTGGGTCAGCCCCAGCATTTT	CASSVESGLGQPQHF
TRBV29-1	TRBJ2-3	TRBD2	.	TGCAGCGCAATGGGGGGAGGGACAGATACGCAGTATTTT	CSAMGGGTDTQYF
TRBV4-1	TRBJ2-7	.	.	TGCGCCAGCAGCCAAGAGGACAGCTGGTGGGGCGAGCAGTACTTC	CASSQEDSWWGEQYF
TRBV19	TRBJ2-3	.	.	TGTGCCAGTAGTATAGTCGACAGTGCCACAGATACGCAGTATTTT	CASSIVDSATDTQYF
TRBV11-2	TRBJ1-6	.	few	TGTGCCAGCAGCTTAGTGGGCAGATTAAATTCACCCCTCCACTTT	CASSLVGRLNSPLHF
TRBV2	TRBJ1-4	TRBD1	few	TGTGCCAGCAGTGGGGTTAACAGGGGAGATGAAAAACTGTTTTTT	CASSGVNRGDEKLFF
TRBV4-3	TRBJ1-5	.	.	TGCGCCAGCAGCCAAGATCCCGCAGGGGACCAGCCCCAGCATTTT	CASSQDPAGDQPQHF